This T cell receptor (beta chain) came from a study of T cells in Graves' hyperthyroidism and ophthalmopathy. The J segment lost 3 bases and the V segment lost 5 bases, leaving 3 bases of the junction unmatched. The CDR3 runs to 13 residues. In germline, CDR1 is SGHTA, CDR2 FQGNSA. Uncontrolled infections, other autoimmune diseases, pregnancy or lactation led to exclusion of patients. The PBMCs were sourced from fresh peripheral blood (about 10 ml). TCR beta CDR3 regions were amplified from RNA. With the HTBI primer set, the TCR CDR3 went through a first round of RT-PCR. Via MiXCR, TCRdb re-called the multiplex PCR reads, giving one row per CDR3 protein. In the table there are nearly 750,000 distinct CDR3 sequences, roughly a third of which are singletons.

What was sequenced was blood. The source of this sequence is a woman aged 40 to 55 with Graves' hyperthyroidism. V is TRBV7-2 and J is TRBJ1-2; TRBD1 agrees at 7 bases. CDR3 coding DNA: TGTGCCAGCAGCATCGACAGGGACTATGGCTACACCTTC. Its translation is CASSIDRDYGYTF. Filled out from reference TRBV7-2 and TRBJ1-2, the complete variable domain reads GAGVSQSPSNKVTEKGKDVELRCDPISGHTALYWYRQSLGQGLEFLIYFQGNSAPDKSGLPSDRFSAERTGGSVSTLTIQRTQQEDSAVYLCASSIDRDYGYTFGSGTRLTVV.